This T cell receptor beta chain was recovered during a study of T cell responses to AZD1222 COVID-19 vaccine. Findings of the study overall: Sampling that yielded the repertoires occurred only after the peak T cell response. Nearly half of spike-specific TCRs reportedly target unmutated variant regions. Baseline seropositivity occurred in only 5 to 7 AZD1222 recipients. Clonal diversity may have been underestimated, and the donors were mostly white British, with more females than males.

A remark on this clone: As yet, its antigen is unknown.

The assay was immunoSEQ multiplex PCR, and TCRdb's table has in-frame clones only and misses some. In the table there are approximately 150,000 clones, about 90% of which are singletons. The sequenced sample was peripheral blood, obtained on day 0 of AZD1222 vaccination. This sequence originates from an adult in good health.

The DNA of the CDR3 is TGTGCCAGGGGGGGAGAATTAGATGAGCAGTTCTTC. Translation: CARGGELDEQFF. V and J are TRBV2 and TRBJ2-1, with TRBD2 as a possible D gene (6 bases). The V gene's germline CDR1 is SNHLY and CDR2 FYNNEI. The CDR3 has 12 residues. V dropped 9 bases and J dropped 8 bases, with 14 bases sitting between them.